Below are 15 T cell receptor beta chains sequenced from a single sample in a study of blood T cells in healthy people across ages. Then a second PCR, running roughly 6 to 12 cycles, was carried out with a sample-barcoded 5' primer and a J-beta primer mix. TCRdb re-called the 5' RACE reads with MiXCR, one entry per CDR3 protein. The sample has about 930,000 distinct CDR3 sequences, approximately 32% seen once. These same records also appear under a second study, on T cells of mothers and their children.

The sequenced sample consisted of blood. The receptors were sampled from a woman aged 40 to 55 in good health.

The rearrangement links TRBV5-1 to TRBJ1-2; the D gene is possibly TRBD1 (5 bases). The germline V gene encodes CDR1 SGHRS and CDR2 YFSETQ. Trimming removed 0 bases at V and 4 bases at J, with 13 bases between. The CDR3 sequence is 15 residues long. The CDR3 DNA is TGCGCCAGCAGCTTGGCAGCGGGGGTGGGCTATGGCTACACCTTC. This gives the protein CASSLAAGVGYGYTF.

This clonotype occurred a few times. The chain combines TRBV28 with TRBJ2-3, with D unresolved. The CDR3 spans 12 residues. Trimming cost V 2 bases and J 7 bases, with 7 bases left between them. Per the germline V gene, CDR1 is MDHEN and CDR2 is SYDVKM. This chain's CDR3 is CASSLEENTQYF. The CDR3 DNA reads TGTGCCAGCAGTTTAGAAGAAAATACGCAGTATTTT.

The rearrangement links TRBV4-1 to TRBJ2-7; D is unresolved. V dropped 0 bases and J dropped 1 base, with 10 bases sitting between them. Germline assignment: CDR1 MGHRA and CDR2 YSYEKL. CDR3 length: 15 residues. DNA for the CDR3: TGCGCCAGCAGCCAAGAGGTAGGACGGTCCTACGAGCAGTACTTC. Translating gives CASSQEVGRSYEQYF.

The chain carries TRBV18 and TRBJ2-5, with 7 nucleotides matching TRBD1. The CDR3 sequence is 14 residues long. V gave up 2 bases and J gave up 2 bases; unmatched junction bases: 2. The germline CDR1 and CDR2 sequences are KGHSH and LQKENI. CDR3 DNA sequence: TGTGCCAGCTCACCAACGGGACAGCAAGAGACCCAGTACTTC. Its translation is CASSPTGQQETQYF. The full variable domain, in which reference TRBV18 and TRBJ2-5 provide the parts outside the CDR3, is NAGVMQNPRHLVRRRGQEARLRCSPMKGHSHVYWYRQLPEEGLKFMVYLQKENIIDESGMPKERFSAEFPKEGPSILRIQQVVRGDSAAYFCASSPTGQQETQYFGPGTRLLVL.

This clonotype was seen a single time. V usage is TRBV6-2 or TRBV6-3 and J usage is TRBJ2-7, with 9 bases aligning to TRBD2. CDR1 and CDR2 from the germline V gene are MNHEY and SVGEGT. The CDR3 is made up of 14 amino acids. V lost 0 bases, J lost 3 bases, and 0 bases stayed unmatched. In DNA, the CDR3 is TGTGCCAGCAGTTACTCTAGCGGGAGCTACGAGCAGTACTTC. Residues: CASSYSSGSYEQYF.

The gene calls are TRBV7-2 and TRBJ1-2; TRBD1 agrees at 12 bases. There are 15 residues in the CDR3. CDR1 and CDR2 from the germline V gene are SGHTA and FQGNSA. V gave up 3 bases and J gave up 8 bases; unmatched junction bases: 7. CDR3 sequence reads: CASSFRDRGRGGYTF. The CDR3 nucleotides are TGTGCCAGCAGCTTTCGGGACAGGGGGCGCGGAGGCTACACCTTC.

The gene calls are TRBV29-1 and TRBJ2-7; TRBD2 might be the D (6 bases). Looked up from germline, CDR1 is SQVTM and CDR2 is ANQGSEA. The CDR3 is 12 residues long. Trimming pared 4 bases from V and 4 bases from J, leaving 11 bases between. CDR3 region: CSVVQGGYEQYF. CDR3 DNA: TGCAGCGTTGTCCAGGGAGGTTACGAGCAGTACTTC.

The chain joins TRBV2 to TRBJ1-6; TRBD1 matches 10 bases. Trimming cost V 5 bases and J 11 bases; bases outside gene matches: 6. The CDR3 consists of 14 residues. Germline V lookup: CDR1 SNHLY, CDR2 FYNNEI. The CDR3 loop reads CASSPGQGIPPLHF. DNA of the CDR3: TGTGCCAGCAGTCCGGGACAGGGGATTCCACCCCTCCACTTT.

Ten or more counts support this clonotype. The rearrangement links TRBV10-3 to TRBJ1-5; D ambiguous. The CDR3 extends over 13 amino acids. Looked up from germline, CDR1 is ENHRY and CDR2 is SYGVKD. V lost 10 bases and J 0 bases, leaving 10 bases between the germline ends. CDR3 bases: TGTGCCACCAAGTGGGGTAGCAATCAGCCCCAGCATTTT. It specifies CATKWGSNQPQHF.

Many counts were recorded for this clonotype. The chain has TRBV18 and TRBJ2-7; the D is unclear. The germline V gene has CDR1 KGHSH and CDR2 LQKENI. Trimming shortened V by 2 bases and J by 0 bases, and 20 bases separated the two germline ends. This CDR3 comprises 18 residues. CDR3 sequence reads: CASSPISPNGPRSYEQYF. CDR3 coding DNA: TGTGCCAGCTCACCAATCTCCCCAAACGGGCCGCGCTCCTACGAGCAGTACTTC.

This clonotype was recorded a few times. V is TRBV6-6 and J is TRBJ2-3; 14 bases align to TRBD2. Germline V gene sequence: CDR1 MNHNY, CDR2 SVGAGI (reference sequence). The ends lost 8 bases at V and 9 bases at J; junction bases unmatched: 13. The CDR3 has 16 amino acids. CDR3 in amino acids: CASGPITTSGGVTQYF. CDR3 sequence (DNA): TGTGCCAGCGGCCCCATCACGACTAGCGGGGGGGTAACGCAGTATTTT.

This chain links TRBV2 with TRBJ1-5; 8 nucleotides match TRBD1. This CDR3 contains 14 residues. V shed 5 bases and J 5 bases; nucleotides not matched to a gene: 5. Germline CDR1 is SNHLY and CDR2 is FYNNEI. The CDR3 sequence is CASSRTGRDQPQHF. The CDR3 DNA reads TGTGCCAGCAGTCGGACAGGGAGGGATCAGCCCCAGCATTTT.

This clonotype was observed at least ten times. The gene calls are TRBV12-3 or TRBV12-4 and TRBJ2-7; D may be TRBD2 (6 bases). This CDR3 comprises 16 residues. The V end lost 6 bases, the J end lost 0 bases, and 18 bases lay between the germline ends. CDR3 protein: CASSPLLAPISYEQYF. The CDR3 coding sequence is TGTGCCAGCAGCCCCCTGCTAGCGCCGATCTCCTACGAGCAGTACTTC.

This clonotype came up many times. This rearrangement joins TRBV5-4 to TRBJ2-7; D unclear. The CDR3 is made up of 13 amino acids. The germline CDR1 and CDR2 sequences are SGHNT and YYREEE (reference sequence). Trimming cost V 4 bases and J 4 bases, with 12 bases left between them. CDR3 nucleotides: TGTGCCAGCAGCCCCGAAAATGAGTACGAGCAGTACTTC. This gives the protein CASSPENEYEQYF.

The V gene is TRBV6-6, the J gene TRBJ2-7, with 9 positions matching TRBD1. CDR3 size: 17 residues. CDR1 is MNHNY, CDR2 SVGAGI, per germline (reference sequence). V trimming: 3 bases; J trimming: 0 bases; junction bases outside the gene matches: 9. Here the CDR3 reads CASSYAGQGWSSYEQYF. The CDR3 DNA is TGTGCCAGCAGTTATGCTGGACAGGGGTGGAGCTCCTACGAGCAGTACTTC.